This TCR beta chain emerged from a study of shared clonotypes between healthy human individuals. Germline loops: CDR1 MGHRA, CDR2 YSYEKL. The V gene lost 0 bases and the J gene lost 4 bases, with 17 bases spanning the gap. The CDR3 has 17 amino acids. Method: immunoSEQ multiplex PCR; TCRdb's copy keeps in-frame clones and lacks some. The table records millions of clones, around 96% of them present only once. Naive-designated CD8 cells lacked CD45RO, were positively enriched for CCR7, and omitted terminally differentiated effector memory CD45RA+ cells. The clonotype was recovered from a man in his late teens or twenties in good health. The sample taken for sequencing was naive CD8+ T cells sorted from blood. This chain uses TRBV4-1 with TRBJ2-3; either TRBD1 or TRBD2 may fit D (7 bases each). The CDR3 DNA sequence: TGCGCCAGCAGCCAAGACCCCAGGGGGGGAGAAGCAGATACGCAGTATTTT. Its protein product is CASSQDPRGGEADTQYF.